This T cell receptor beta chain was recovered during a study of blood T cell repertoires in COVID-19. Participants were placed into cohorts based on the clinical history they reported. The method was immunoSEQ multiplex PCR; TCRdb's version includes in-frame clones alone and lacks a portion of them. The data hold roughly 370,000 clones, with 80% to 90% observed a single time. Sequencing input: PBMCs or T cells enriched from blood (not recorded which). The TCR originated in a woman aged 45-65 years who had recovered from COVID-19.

Written as DNA, the CDR3 is TGTGCCAGCAGCTTGGTATCGGGGCCCAAGCGGGGAGCCTACGAGCAGTACTTC. This sequence encodes CASSLVSGPKRGAYEQYF. The V gene is TRBV5-5, the J gene TRBJ2-7, with 7 bases matching TRBD2. Germline-derived CDR1 and CDR2 are SGHKS and YYEKEE (reference sequence). Unmatched junction bases numbered 14, after V lost 0 bases and J lost 2 bases. The CDR3 runs 18 residues.